Presented here are 29 T cell receptor beta chains from one specimen sequenced in a study of CD8+CD57+ T cells in acquired aplastic anemia. TCR beta VDJ and CDR3 were profiled, and genomic DNA was the template. TCRdb reprocessed the reads via MiXCR and lists one record per CDR3 protein. The table shows 400,000 to 600,000 distinct CDR3 sequences, with over 25% occurring only once. Patients who underwent sequencing had shown CD8+CD57+ cell expansion by flow cytometry. What was sequenced was sorted CD4+, CD8+, or CD8+CD57+ T cells (not recorded which) from PBMCs. These receptor sequences come from a human donor with aplastic anemia.

This clonotype appeared a few times. The chain joins TRBV5-1 to TRBJ2-1; 10 bases line up with TRBD2. Germline CDR1 SGHRS, CDR2 YFSETQ. The CDR3 is made up of 15 amino acids. Trimming removed 3 bases from V and 9 bases from J; junction bases left unmatched: 9. DNA for the CDR3: TGCGCCAGCAGCTCAACAGCGGGAGGGCCCAGTGAGCAGTTCTTC. Protein sequence: CASSSTAGGPSEQFF.

This clonotype was counted only a few times. The gene calls are TRBV2 and TRBJ2-2; D remains unclear. V shed 5 bases and J shed 8 bases, with 6 bases lying between them. CDR1 is SNHLY and CDR2 is FYNNEI in the germline V gene. The CDR3 spans 11 residues. CDR3 bases: TGTGCCAGCAGTCCGCTGGGGGAGCTGTTTTTT. Protein: CASSPLGELFF.

This clonotype is a singleton in its sample. This chain connects TRBV29-1 to TRBJ2-1; weak D call: TRBD2 (5 bases). Germline V gene sequence: CDR1 SQVTM, CDR2 ANQGSEA. The CDR3 consists of 14 residues. Trimming pared 3 bases from V and 1 base from J, leaving 10 bases between. CDR3: CSVDSGSSYNEQFF. For the CDR3, the DNA is TGCAGCGTTGACTCGGGGTCTTCCTACAATGAGCAGTTCTTC.

This clonotype has at least ten counts. The chain joins TRBV6-1 to TRBJ2-7; D assignment may be TRBD1 or TRBD2 (5 bases each). V was trimmed by 1 base and J by 4 bases, leaving 5 bases between them. The CDR3 runs 12 residues. Germline V gene data show CDR1 as MNHNS and CDR2 as SASEGT. For the CDR3, the DNA is TGTGCCAGCAGTGAAGGGGGGTACGAGCAGTACTTC. Translation gives CASSEGGYEQYF.

This clonotype was detected only a few times. The rearrangement uses TRBV14 and TRBJ1-1; D not certain. CDR3 length: 15 amino acids. From germline, CDR1 is SGHDN and CDR2 FVKESK. The V and J ends lost 0 bases and 4 bases respectively, with 12 bases between them. The CDR3 reads CASSQEREVGTEAFF. The CDR3, as DNA: TGTGCCAGCAGCCAAGAGAGGGAGGTGGGCACTGAAGCTTTCTTT.

This chain links TRBV15 with TRBJ2-7; unclear D gene. V was clipped by 0 bases and J by 5 bases, with 11 bases between them. This CDR3 contains 14 residues. Germline lookup yields CDR1 LNHNV and CDR2 YYDKDF (reference sequence). Written as DNA, the CDR3 is TGTGCCACCAGCAGAGATCGGCAGGCGGACGAGCAGTACTTC. This codes for CATSRDRQADEQYF. The full variable domain, completed using reference TRBV15 and TRBJ2-7, is DAMVIQNPRYQVTQFGKPVTLSCSQTLNHNVMYWYQQKSSQAPKLLFHYYDKDFNNEADTPDNFQSRRPNTSFCFLDIRSPGLGDTAMYLCATSRDRQADEQYFGPGTRLTVT.

This clonotype was found many times. This chain connects TRBV20-1 to TRBJ1-2; TRBD1 agrees at 7 bases. Germline V gives CDR1 DFQATT, CDR2 SNEGSKA (reference sequence). The CDR3 sequence is 13 residues long. After removal of 6 bases from V and 2 bases from J, the junction contained 6 bases not matched to a gene. In DNA, the CDR3 is TGCAGTGCAACCGGGACAGAAAACTATGGCTACACCTTC. As protein: CSATGTENYGYTF.

Concerning this clonotype itself: The junction departs from the called germline gene at one end, perhaps through a read error. The chain recombines TRBV9 with TRBJ2-3; 8 nucleotides line up with TRBD1. Germline CDR1 reads SGDLS; CDR2 reads YYNGEE. There are 16 residues in the CDR3. CDR3 in amino acids: CASSKQTGASTDTKYF. The CDR3 bases are TGTGCCAGCAGTAAACAGACAGGGGCCAGCACAGATACGAAGTATTTT.

With regard to this clonotype: A much larger clone differs from this one at a single base, so this may be a read error. This rearrangement joins TRBV20-1 to TRBJ2-3; 7 bases are shared with TRBD1. Per the germline V gene, CDR1 is DFQATT and CDR2 is SNEGSKA (reference sequence). V gave up 5 bases and J gave up 4 bases; unmatched junction bases: 6. The CDR3 consists of 13 residues. The CDR3 sequence: CSARTGGADTQYF. In DNA form, the CDR3 reads TGCAGTGCTCGGACAGGAGGCGCAGATACGCAGTATTTT.

This clonotype showed up many times. The gene calls are TRBV2 and TRBJ1-5; possibly TRBD1 for D (5 bases). This CDR3 contains 14 residues. Deletions cut 0 bases from V and 6 bases from J, with 9 bases between. Per the germline V gene, CDR1 is SNHLY and CDR2 is FYNNEI. The CDR3 sequence: CASSEASGPQPQHF. Here the CDR3 DNA reads TGTGCCAGCAGTGAAGCCTCGGGGCCTCAGCCCCAGCATTTT.

There are a few counts of this clonotype. The chain recombines TRBV30 with TRBJ1-5, with no clear D. The germline gives CDR1 GTSNPN, CDR2 SVGIG (reference sequence). The CDR3 consists of 13 residues. V was trimmed by 5 bases and J by 4 bases, leaving 12 bases between them. CDR3 residues: CAWADGLNQPQHF. The CDR3 DNA sequence: TGTGCCTGGGCTGATGGTCTTAATCAGCCCCAGCATTTT.

This clonotype was found many times. This chain connects TRBV10-3 to TRBJ2-7, with 8 bases aligning to TRBD1. V lost 10 bases, J lost 2 bases, and 22 bases stayed unmatched. The germline V gene encodes CDR1 ENHRY and CDR2 SYGVKD. This CDR3 spans 18 amino acids. The CDR3: CATSSPRGQTTLTYEQYF. The CDR3 DNA is TGTGCCACCTCTTCCCCCAGGGGGCAGACCACCCTTACCTACGAGCAGTACTTC.

The chain has TRBV11-2 and TRBJ2-3; D is perhaps TRBD2 (5 bases). Germline-derived CDR1 and CDR2 are SGHAT and FQNNGV. Trimming took 1 base from V and 4 from J, leaving 12 bases between them. This CDR3 is 15 amino acids long. CDR3 region: CASSLVLRDPDTQYF. CDR3 DNA sequence: TGTGCCAGCAGCTTAGTGTTGAGGGATCCAGATACGCAGTATTTT.

This clonotype was detected ten times or more. The chain links TRBV20-1 to TRBJ2-7; D perhaps matches TRBD2 (6 bases). Deletions cut 6 bases from V and 6 bases from J, with 15 bases between. This CDR3 is 12 amino acids long. The germline CDR1 and CDR2 sequences are DFQATT and SNEGSKA (reference sequence). The CDR3 sequence is CSAASGDREQYF. CDR3 sequence (DNA): TGCAGTGCAGCCTCGGGGGATCGCGAGCAGTACTTC.

This clonotype was observed many times. This chain connects TRBV24-1 to TRBJ1-5, with TRBD1 identical over 10 bases. CDR3 length equals 15 residues. Germline CDR1 is KGHDR and CDR2 is SFDVKD. V shed 5 bases and J 5 bases; nucleotides not matched to a gene: 5. CDR3 bases: TGTGCCACCAGTGCACCCGGGACAGGGGATCAGCCCCAGCATTTT. This translates into CATSAPGTGDQPQHF.

The J gene is TRBJ1-5, the V gene TRBV2, with TRBD1 identical over 7 bases. The CDR3 extends over 14 amino acids. V lost 9 bases, J lost 1 base, and 6 bases stayed unmatched. Looked up from germline, CDR1 is SNHLY and CDR2 is FYNNEI. In nucleotides, the CDR3 is TGTGCCAGTAGCCAGGGGGTAAGCAATCAGCCCCAGCATTTT. This encodes CASSQGVSNQPQHF.

Comments on this clonotype: Since a much larger clone is just one base distant, this may be a read error. The gene calls are TRBV19 and TRBJ2-7, with TRBD1 matching 8 bases. The CDR3 spans 14 residues. The J segment lost 2 bases and the V segment lost 9 bases, leaving 9 bases of the junction unmatched. Germline V gene sequence: CDR1 LNHDA, CDR2 SQIVND (reference sequence). In DNA, the CDR3 is TGTGCCAGCAGAGGTCCGGGACAGGCCTACGAGCAGTACTTC. This translates into CASRGPGQAYEQYF.

In its sample, this clonotype was seen a few times. V usage is TRBV12-3 or TRBV12-4 and J usage is TRBJ2-2; D could derive from TRBD1 or TRBD2 (5 bases each). The V and J ends lost 6 bases and 1 base respectively, with 18 bases between them. The CDR3 is 17 residues long. DNA for the CDR3: TGTGCCAGCAGCCCCCGGGGCTCGCCTTTGAACACCGGGGAGCTGTTTTTT. This gives the protein CASSPRGSPLNTGELFF.

In this sample, this clonotype turned up many times. The rearrangement uses TRBV14 and TRBJ1-5; D is unresolved. V lost 1 base and J 1 base, leaving 5 bases between the germline ends. The CDR3 loop spans 14 amino acids. Per the germline V gene, CDR1 is SGHDN and CDR2 is FVKESK. The CDR3 nucleotides read TGTGCCAGCAGCCAAGTTGGGAGCAATCAGCCCCAGCATTTT. It encodes CASSQVGSNQPQHF. The variable domain in full, completed from reference TRBV14 and TRBJ1-5, reads EAGVTQFPSHSVIEKGQTVTLRCDPISGHDNLYWYRRVMGKEIKFLLHFVKESKQDESGMPNNRFLAERTGGTYSTLKVQPAELEDSGVYFCASSQVGSNQPQHFGDGTRLSIL.

This clonotype was found a few times. V usage is TRBV11-2 and J usage is TRBJ1-1, with D uncertain. V shed 1 base and J shed 0 bases, with 9 bases lying between them. The germline CDR1 and CDR2 sequences are SGHAT and FQNNGV. There are 15 residues in the CDR3. The CDR3 DNA is TGTGCCAGCAGCTTAGGGGCGGGCATGAACACTGAAGCTTTCTTT. Protein sequence: CASSLGAGMNTEAFF.

The V and J genes are TRBV14 and TRBJ2-7; D unresolved. Germline V gene sequence: CDR1 SGHDN, CDR2 FVKESK. CDR3 size: 15 residues. V was trimmed by 1 base and J by 1 base, leaving 11 bases between them. This chain's CDR3 is CASSQGGWYSYEQYF. The CDR3 nucleotides read TGTGCCAGCAGCCAAGGCGGTTGGTATTCCTACGAGCAGTACTTC.

About this clonotype: This may stem from a read error, because a much larger clone lies one nucleotide away. The chain has TRBV7-3 and TRBJ2-2; D is ambiguous. Germline V CDR1 and CDR2: SGHTA, FQGTGA. CDR3 length equals 13 residues. With 8 bases removed from V and 3 bases from J, the gap between germline ends came to 10 bases. Here the CDR3 reads CASGQGHTGELFF. The CDR3 DNA is TGTGCCAGCGGCCAAGGGCACACCGGGGAGCTGTTTTTT.

This clonotype was counted ten times or more. The rearrangement links TRBV19 to TRBJ1-5; D is undetermined. CDR3 length equals 16 residues. The ends were cut back, 5 bases at V and 2 bases at J, with 16 bases in the middle. CDR1 and CDR2 from the germline V gene are LNHDA and SQIVND (reference sequence). The CDR3 here is CASSVGAVGGNQPQHF. The CDR3 DNA is TGTGCCAGTAGTGTCGGTGCGGTTGGCGGCAATCAGCCCCAGCATTTT.

In its sample, this clonotype was seen many times. This sequence joins TRBV24-1 and TRBJ1-2; 12 nucleotides agree with TRBD1. Germline V gene lookup returns CDR1 KGHDR and CDR2 SFDVKD. The CDR3 sequence is 14 residues long. Losses at the gene ends were 3 bases for V and 8 bases for J; bases not matched to a gene: 3. The DNA for the CDR3 is TGTGCCACCAGTGATACCGGGACAGGGGGCGGCTACACCTTC. Translation gives CATSDTGTGGGYTF.

In its sample, this clonotype was seen many times. The rearrangement joins TRBV7-2 to TRBJ1-5; weak D call: TRBD1 (6 bases). This CDR3 has 14 residues. Germline CDR1 and CDR2: SGHTA and FQGNSA. V lost 2 bases and J 6 bases, leaving 11 bases between the germline ends. The CDR3 region has the DNA TGTGCCAGCAGCTTATCACAGGGTCCTCAGCCCCAGCATTTT. It yields the protein CASSLSQGPQPQHF.

CDR3 amino acids: CASSPAGTANGNTIYF. DNA of the CDR3: TGTGCCAGTAGTCCGGCCGGGACAGCTAATGGAAACACCATATATTTT. The chain recombines TRBV19 with TRBJ1-3; 7 positions agree with TRBD1. The length of the CDR3 is 16 residues. V trimming: 5 bases; J trimming: 3 bases; junction bases outside the gene matches: 10. Germline loops: CDR1 LNHDA, CDR2 SQIVND (reference sequence). Full variable domain (missing parts from reference TRBV19 and TRBJ1-3): DGGITQSPKYLFRKEGQNVTLSCEQNLNHDAMYWYRQDPGQGLRLIYYSQIVNDFQKGDIAEGYSVSREKKESFPLTVTSAQKNPTAFYLCASSPAGTANGNTIYFGEGSWLTVV.

This clonotype was observed at least ten times. The chain recombines TRBV12-3 or TRBV12-4 with TRBJ2-7; the D gene is possibly TRBD1 (6 bases). The CDR3 has 12 amino acids. The V and J ends lost 4 bases and 7 bases respectively, with 11 bases between them. For the CDR3, the DNA is TGTGCCAGCAGTTCTACAGGGCTGGAGCAGTACTTC. This encodes CASSSTGLEQYF.

Details on this clonotype: A much bigger clone sits one base away, suggesting this may be a read error. The V gene is TRBV7-3, the J gene TRBJ2-7; TRBD1 matches at 7 bases. Germline V gene sequence: CDR1 SGHTA, CDR2 FQGTGA. The CDR3 runs to 14 residues. The CDR3 sequence is CPSSRQGQSYEQYF. The CDR3 DNA follows: TGTCCCAGCAGTCGACAGGGTCAATCCTACGAGCAGTACTTC.

Note on this clonotype: An end of the junction does not agree with germline; a read error may underlie this. The chain has TRBV7-8 and TRBJ1-3, with no clear D. The CDR3 sequence is 14 residues long. CDR1 and CDR2 from the germline V gene are SGHVS and FQNEAQ. Here the CDR3 reads CASSQTYRGNTICF. CDR3 nucleotide sequence: TGTGCCAGCAGCCAGACCTATCGTGGAAACACCATATGTTTT. Together with reference TRBV7-8 and TRBJ1-3, the CDR3 gives the full variable domain: GAGVSQSPRYKVAKRGQDVALRCDPISGHVSLFWYQQALGQGPEFLTYFQNEAQLDKSGLPSDRFFAERPEGSVSTLKIQRTQQEDSAVYLCASSQTYRGNTICFGEGSWLTVV.